The entry below describes one TCR beta chain. Its cognate antigen is unknown. Extraction and reverse transcription of RNA yielded cDNA as the sequencing template. Libraries were prepared by immunoSEQ multiplex PCR; TCRdb keeps only in-frame clonotypes and omits some of them. Found here are hundreds of thousands of clones, more than 55% of them singletons; the top ten hold 0.95% to 1.5%. These data come from a study of CD8+ T cells in alopecia areata. Overall study findings and caveats: In scalp and blood during tofacitinib, many expanded lesional clones persisted. TCRs were shared less clearly across patients than in mice, possibly for HLA-related reasons.

Treatment indicated: oral pan-JAK inhibitor, 5-10 mg twice daily. The receptor was derived from a human donor with alopecia areata. The material was CD4+ T cells sorted from blood, obtained at week 44, from a patient treated with tofacitinib.

CDR3 nucleotides: TGTGCCAGCAGGGAGACGGACGGGTACTATGGCTACACCTTC. Translated, it gives CASRETDGYYGYTF. This chain uses TRBV6-1 with TRBJ1-2; D uncertain. The CDR3 runs 14 residues. Per germline, CDR1 MNHNS and CDR2 SASEGT. V dropped 6 bases and J dropped 3 bases, with 14 bases sitting between them.